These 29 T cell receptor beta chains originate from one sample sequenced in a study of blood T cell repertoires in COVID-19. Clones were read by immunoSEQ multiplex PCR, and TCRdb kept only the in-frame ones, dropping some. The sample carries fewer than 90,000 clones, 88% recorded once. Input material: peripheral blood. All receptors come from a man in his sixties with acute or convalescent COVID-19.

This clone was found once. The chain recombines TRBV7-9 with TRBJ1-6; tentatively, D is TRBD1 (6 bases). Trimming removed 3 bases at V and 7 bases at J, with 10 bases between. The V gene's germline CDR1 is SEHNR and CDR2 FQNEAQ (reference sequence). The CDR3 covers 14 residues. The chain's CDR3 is CASSLTGPNSPLHF. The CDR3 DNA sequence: TGTGCCAGCAGCTTGACAGGCCCGAATTCACCCCTCCACTTT.

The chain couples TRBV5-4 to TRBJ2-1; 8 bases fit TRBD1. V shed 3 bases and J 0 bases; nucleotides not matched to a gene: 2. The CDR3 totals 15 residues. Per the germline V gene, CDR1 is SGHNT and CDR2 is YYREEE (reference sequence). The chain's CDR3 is CASSSGTGSYNEQFF. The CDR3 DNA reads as TGTGCCAGCAGCTCCGGGACAGGCTCCTACAATGAGCAGTTCTTC.

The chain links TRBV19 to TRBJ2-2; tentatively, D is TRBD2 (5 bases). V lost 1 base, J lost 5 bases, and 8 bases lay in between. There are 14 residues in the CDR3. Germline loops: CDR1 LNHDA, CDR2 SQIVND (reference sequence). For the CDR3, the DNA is TGTGCCAGTAGTATAGCGGGGTATACCGGGGAGCTGTTTTTT. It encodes CASSIAGYTGELFF.

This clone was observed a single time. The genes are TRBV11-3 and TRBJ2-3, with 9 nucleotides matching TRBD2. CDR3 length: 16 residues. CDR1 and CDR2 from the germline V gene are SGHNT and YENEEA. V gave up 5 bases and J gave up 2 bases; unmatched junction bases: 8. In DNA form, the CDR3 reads TGTGCCAGCAGCCTCACCTCGGGACTAGCCACAGATACGCAGTATTTT. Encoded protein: CASSLTSGLATDTQYF.

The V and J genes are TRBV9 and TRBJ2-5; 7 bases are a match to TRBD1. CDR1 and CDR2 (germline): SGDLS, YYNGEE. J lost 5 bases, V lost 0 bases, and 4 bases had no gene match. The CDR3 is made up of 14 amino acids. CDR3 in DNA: TGTGCCAGCAGCGTAGGGGTAGGGGGCGAGACCCAGTACTTC. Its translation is CASSVGVGGETQYF.

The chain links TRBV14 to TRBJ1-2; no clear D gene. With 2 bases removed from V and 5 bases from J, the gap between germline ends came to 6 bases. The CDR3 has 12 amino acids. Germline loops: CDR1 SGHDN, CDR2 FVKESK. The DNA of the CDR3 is TGTGCCAGCAGCCAAAACGGGTATGGCTACACCTTC. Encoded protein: CASSQNGYGYTF.

The CDR3 here is CASSPGGLWGAEAFF. DNA for the CDR3: TGCGCCAGCAGCCCGGGGGGGCTCTGGGGGGCTGAAGCTTTCTTT. The genes are TRBV5-1 and TRBJ1-1, with a tentative D call TRBD1 (6 bases). V was clipped by 4 bases and J by 6 bases, with 19 bases between them. In germline, CDR1 is SGHRS, CDR2 YFSETQ. This CDR3 contains 15 residues. Variable domain in full (rest from reference TRBV5-1 and TRBJ1-1): KAGVTQTPRYLIKTRGQQVTLSCSPISGHRSVSWYQQTPGQGLQFLFEYFSETQRNKGNFPGRFSGRQFSNSRSEMNVSTLELGDSALYLCASSPGGLWGAEAFFGQGTRLTVV.

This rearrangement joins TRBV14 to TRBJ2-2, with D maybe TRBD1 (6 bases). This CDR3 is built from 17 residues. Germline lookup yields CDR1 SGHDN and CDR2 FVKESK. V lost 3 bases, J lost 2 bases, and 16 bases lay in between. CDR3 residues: CASSHSRQGSNTGELFF. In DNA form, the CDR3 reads TGTGCCAGCAGCCACTCTCGCCAGGGGAGTAACACCGGGGAGCTGTTTTTT.

The CDR3 reads CASSLDGSRSSYEQYF. In DNA, the CDR3 is TGCGCCAGCAGCTTGGACGGCAGTAGGAGCTCCTACGAGCAGTACTTC. The genes are TRBV5-1 and TRBJ2-7; D is unresolved. The CDR3 is 16 residues long. Trimming stripped 0 bases from V and 0 bases from J, with 13 bases between. Germline V gene data show CDR1 as SGHRS and CDR2 as YFSETQ. Drawing the rest from reference TRBV5-1 and TRBJ2-7, the complete variable domain is KAGVTQTPRYLIKTRGQQVTLSCSPISGHRSVSWYQQTPGQGLQFLFEYFSETQRNKGNFPGRFSGRQFSNSRSEMNVSTLELGDSALYLCASSLDGSRSSYEQYFGPGTRLTVT.

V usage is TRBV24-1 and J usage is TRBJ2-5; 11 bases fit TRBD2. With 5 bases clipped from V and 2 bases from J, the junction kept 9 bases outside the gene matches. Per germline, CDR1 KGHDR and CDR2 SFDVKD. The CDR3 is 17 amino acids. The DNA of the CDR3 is TGTGCCACCAGTGGTCCTGGGACTAGCGGAGGGCAAGAGACCCAGTACTTC. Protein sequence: CATSGPGTSGGQETQYF.

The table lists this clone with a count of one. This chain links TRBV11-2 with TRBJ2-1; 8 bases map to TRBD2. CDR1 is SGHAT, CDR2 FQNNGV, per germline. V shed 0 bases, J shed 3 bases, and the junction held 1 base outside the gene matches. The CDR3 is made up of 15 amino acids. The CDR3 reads CASSLDTSGYNEQFF. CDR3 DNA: TGTGCCAGCAGCTTAGACACTAGCGGCTACAATGAGCAGTTCTTC.

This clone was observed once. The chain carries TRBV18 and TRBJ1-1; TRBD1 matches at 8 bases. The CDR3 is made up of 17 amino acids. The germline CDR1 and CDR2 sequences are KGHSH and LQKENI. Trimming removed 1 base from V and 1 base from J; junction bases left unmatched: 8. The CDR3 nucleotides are TGTGCCAGCTCACCACTGGGGACAGGTGGTAGGAACACTGAAGCTTTCTTT. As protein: CASSPLGTGGRNTEAFF.

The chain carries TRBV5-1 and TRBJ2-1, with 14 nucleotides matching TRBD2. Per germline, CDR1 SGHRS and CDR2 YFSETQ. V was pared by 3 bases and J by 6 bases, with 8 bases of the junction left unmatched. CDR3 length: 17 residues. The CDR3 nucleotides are TGCGCCAGCAGCTCCGGGACTAGCGGGAGCCCCCGCAATGAGCAGTTCTTC. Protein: CASSSGTSGSPRNEQFF.

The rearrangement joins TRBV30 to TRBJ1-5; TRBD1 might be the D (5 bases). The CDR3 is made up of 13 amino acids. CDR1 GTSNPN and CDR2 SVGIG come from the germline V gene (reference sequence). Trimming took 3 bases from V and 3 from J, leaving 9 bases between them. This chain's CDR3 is CAWRGEANQPQHF. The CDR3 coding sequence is TGTGCCTGGAGAGGGGAAGCCAATCAGCCCCAGCATTTT.

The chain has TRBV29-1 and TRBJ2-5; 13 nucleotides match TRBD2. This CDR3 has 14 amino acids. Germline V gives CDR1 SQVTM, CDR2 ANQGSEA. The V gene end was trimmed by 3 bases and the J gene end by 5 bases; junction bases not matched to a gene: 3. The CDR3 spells CSVDGTSGTETQYF. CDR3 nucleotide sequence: TGCAGCGTTGATGGGACTAGCGGGACGGAGACCCAGTACTTC.

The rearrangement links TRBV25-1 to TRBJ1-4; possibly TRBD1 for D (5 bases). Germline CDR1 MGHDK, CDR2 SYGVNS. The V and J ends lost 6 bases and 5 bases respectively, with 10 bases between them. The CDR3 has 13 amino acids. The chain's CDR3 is CASSRGGNEKLFF. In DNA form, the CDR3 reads TGTGCCAGCAGCCGGGGGGGGAATGAAAAACTGTTTTTT.

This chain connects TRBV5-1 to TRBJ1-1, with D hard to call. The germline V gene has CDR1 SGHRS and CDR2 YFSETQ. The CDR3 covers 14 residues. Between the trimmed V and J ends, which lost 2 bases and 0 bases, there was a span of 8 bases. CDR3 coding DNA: TGCGCCAGCAGCTTCGAGGATATGAACACTGAAGCTTTCTTT. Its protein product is CASSFEDMNTEAFF.

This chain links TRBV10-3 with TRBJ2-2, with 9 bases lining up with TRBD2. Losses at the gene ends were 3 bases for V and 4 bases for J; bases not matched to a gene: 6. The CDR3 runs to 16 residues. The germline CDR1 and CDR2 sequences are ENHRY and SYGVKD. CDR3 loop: CAISDIGGRATGELFF. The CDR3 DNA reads TGTGCCATCAGTGATATTGGCGGGAGGGCCACCGGGGAGCTGTTTTTT.

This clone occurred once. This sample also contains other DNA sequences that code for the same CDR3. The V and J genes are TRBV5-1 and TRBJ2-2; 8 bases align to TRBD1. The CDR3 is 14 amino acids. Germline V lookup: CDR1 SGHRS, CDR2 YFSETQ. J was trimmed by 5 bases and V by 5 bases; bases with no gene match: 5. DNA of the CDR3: TGCGCCAGCAGTTCAGGGGGCGGAACCGGGGAGCTGTTTTTT. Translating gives CASSSGGGTGELFF.

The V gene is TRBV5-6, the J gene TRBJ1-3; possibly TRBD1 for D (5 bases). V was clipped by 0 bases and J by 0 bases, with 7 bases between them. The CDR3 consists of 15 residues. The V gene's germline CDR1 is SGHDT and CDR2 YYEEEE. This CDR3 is CASSLGTHSGNTIYF. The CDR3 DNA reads TGTGCCAGCAGCTTGGGGACACACTCTGGAAACACCATATATTTT.

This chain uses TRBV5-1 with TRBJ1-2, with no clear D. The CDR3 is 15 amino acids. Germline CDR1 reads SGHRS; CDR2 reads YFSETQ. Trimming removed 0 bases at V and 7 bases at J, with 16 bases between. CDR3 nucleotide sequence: TGCGCCAGCAGCTTGGCTTCCGGGGATTTTAGTGGCTACACCTTC. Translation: CASSLASGDFSGYTF.

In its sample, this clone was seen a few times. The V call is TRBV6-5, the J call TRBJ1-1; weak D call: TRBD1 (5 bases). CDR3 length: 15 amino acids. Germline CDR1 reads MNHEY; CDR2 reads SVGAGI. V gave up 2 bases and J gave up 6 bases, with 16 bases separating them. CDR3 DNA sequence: TGTGCCAGCAGTTACAGTATCGGGGGGTACGCTGAAGCTTTCTTT. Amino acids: CASSYSIGGYAEAFF.

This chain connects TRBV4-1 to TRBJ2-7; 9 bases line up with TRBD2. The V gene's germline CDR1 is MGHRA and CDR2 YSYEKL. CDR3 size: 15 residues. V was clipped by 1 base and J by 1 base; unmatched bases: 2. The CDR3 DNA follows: TGCGCCAGCAGCCAAGCCCTAGCGGGGTCCTACGAGCAGTACTTC. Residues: CASSQALAGSYEQYF.

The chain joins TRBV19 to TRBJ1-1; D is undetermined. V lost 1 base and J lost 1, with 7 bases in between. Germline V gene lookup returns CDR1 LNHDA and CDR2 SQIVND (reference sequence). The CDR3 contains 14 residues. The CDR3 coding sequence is TGTGCCAGTAGTATAGGGAGGTGGAACACTGAAGCTTTCTTT. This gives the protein CASSIGRWNTEAFF.

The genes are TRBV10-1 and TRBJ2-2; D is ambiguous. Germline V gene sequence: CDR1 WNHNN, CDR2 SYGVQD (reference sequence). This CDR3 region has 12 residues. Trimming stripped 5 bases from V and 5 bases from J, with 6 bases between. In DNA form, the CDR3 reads TGCGCCAGCAGTTCACTTACCGGGGAGCTGTTTTTT. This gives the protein CASSSLTGELFF.

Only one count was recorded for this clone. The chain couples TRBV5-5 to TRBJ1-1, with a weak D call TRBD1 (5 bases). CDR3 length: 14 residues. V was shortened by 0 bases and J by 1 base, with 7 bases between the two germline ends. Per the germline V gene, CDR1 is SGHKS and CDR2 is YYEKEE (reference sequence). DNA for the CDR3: TGTGCCAGCAGCTTGGAAACAGGGAACACTGAAGCTTTCTTT. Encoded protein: CASSLETGNTEAFF.

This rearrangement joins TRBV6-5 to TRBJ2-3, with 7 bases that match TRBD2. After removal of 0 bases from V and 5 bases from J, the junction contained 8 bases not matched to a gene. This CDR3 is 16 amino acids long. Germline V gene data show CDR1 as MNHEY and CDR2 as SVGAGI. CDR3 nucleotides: TGTGCCAGCAGTTACTCGGGCGGGAGAAATGAAGATACGCAGTATTTT. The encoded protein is CASSYSGGRNEDTQYF.

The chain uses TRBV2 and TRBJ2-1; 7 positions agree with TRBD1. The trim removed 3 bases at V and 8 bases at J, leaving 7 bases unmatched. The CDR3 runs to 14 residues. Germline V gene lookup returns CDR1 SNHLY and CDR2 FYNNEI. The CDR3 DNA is TGTGCCAGCAGTGACCGGGACAGACGGGATGAGCAGTTCTTC. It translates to CASSDRDRRDEQFF.

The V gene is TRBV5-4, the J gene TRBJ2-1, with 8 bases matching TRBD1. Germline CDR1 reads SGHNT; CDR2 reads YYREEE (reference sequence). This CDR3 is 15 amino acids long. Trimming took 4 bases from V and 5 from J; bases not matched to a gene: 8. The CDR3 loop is CASSLDRGRDNEQFF. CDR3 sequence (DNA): TGTGCCAGCAGCCTTGACAGGGGCCGGGACAATGAGCAGTTCTTC.